This T cell receptor (beta chain) was captured by sequencing in a study of Graves' ophthalmopathy and Graves' hyperthyroidism. Study results and limitations: Ophthalmopathy progression predictions by the model showed about 75% specificity and approximately 71% sensitivity.

Those donors who had ophthalmopathy presented with moderate-to-severe activity, a CAS of ≥3, a NOSPECS of ≥4 and a duration under 3 months. None of the included patients had other autoimmune diseases, uncontrolled infections, pregnancy or lactation, as these led to exclusion. Symptoms, serum thyroxine and TRAb, thyroid ultrasound, and orbital computed tomography formed the diagnostic basis. Researchers took RNA transcripts and amplified TCR beta CDR3 regions from them. HTBI primers served in a first-round RT-PCR, which a second-round multiplex PCR followed. In TCRdb, the multiplex PCR reads were re-called with MiXCR into one record per CDR3 protein. This table has 650,000 to 800,000 distinct CDR3 sequences, roughly 39% appearing once. There are 13 residues in the CDR3. The junction had 8 bases not matched to a gene; V was cut back by 5 bases and J by 8 bases. Germline loops: CDR1 SQVTM, CDR2 ANQGSEA.

About this clonotype: Its antigen remains unidentified.

The sequencing input was peripheral blood. The chain carries TRBV29-1 and TRBJ1-4; 7 bases are shared with TRBD1. The TCR sequence derives from an adult man with Graves' ophthalmopathy. The CDR3 loop reads CSVMTGLGEKLFF. For the CDR3, the DNA is TGCAGCGTTATGACAGGGTTAGGGGAAAAACTGTTTTTT.